The clone carrying this T cell receptor (beta chain) was counted many times. Antigen unknown. Newly diagnosed, the hyperthyroidism patients had under 2 months' duration and were aged 18 to 65. Germline-derived CDR1 and CDR2 are SGHRS and YFSETQ. This CDR3 is 13 amino acids long. Trimming took off 2 bases at V and 10 bases at J, with 15 bases between the two ends. The authors amplified TCR beta CDR3 regions, and they did so from RNA transcripts for repertoire sequencing. Second-round multiplex PCR followed a first-round RT-PCR using HTBI primers. TCRdb fed the multiplex PCR reads into MiXCR, producing one record per CDR3 protein. Of over a million distinct CDR3 sequences listed, about 40% are singletons. These data are taken from a study of Graves' ophthalmopathy and Graves' hyperthyroidism. Points from the study as a whole: Both a roughly 64% sensitivity and a roughly 75% specificity characterized the model's predictions of ophthalmopathy progression. A majority of expanded thyroid clonotypes exceeding 0.001 frequency were likewise present in blood.

The sequenced sample was peripheral blood or thyroid tissue (not recorded which). J is TRBJ1-1 and V is TRBV5-1, with D possibly matching TRBD1 (5 bases). The source is an adult man with Graves' hyperthyroidism. CDR3 in amino acids: CASSFGWEGRAFF. The CDR3 DNA reads TGCGCCAGCAGCTTCGGGTGGGAGGGACGAGCTTTCTTT. Variable domain in full (rest from reference TRBV5-1 and TRBJ1-1): KAGVTQTPRYLIKTRGQQVTLSCSPISGHRSVSWYQQTPGQGLQFLFEYFSETQRNKGNFPGRFSGRQFSNSRSEMNVSTLELGDSALYLCASSFGWEGRAFFGQGTRLTVV.